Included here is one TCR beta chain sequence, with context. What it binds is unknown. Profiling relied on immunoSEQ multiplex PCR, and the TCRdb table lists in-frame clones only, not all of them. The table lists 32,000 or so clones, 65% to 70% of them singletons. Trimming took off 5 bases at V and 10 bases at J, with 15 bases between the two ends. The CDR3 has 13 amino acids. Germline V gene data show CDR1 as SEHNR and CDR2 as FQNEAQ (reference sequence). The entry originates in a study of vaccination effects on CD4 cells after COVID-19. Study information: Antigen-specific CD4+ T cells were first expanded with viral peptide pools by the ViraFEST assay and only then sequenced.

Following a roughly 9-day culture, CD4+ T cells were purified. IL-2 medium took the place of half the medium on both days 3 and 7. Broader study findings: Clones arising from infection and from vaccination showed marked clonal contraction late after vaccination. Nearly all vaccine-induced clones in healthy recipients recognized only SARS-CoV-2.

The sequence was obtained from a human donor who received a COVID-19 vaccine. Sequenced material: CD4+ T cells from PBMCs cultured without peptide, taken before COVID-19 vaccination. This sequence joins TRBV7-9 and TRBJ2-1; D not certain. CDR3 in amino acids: CASSQWTKLEQFF. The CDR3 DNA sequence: TGTGCCAGCAGCCAATGGACCAAGCTGGAGCAGTTCTTC.